The rows below give T cell receptor beta chains drawn from one sample of a study of blood T cell repertoires in COVID-19. Some clones are missing from TCRdb's copy, which holds only in-frame ones; the method was immunoSEQ multiplex PCR. The sample gives around 450,000 clones, 70% to 90% of which show up once; about 2.1% is in the top ten. Sequencing was done on a sample of PBMCs or T cells enriched from blood (not recorded which). The receptors come from a woman between 18 and 29 years old with acute COVID-19. The CDR3 runs from the conserved cysteine through the conserved F or W.

CDR3: CASSATGQGATGELFF
V: TRBV28

CDR3: CASSPRSPKPGQGPETQYF
V: TRBV11-3

CDR3: CASSLWPGQGTGELFF
V: TRBV5-6

CDR3: CSVVLTGEQPQHF
V: TRBV29-1

CDR3: CASSTRTVHYDGANVLTF
V: TRBV2

CDR3: CASSSWISGGAGETQYF
V: TRBV11-2

CDR3: CASSGRSGTAGDTQYF
V: TRBV5-5

CDR3: CATSHRDRAFEQYF
V: TRBV27

CDR3: CASSLITLQGLLNSPLHF
V: TRBV28

CDR3: CASSPGLAGHEEQFF
V: TRBV5-4

CDR3: CASSLRLAGDEQFF
V: TRBV5-4